This is a list of T cell receptor beta chains from one sample in a study of shared clonotypes between healthy human individuals. The method was immunoSEQ multiplex PCR; TCRdb's version includes in-frame clones alone and lacks a portion of them. There are more than 2,000,000 clones in the sample; approximately 93% occur only once, and about 0.41% lies in the top ten. Material for sequencing was naive CD4+ T cells from PBMCs. Receptor source: a man between 18 and 35 years old in good health. Some clones in this sample may be carry-over from other donors' samples. CDR3s include the opening cysteine and the closing phenylalanine or tryptophan. The D gene is left open where the match is weak. For some rows the clone size is stated as once, few or many, or as a class when expanded; others skip it.

cdr3_nt: TGTGCCAGCAGCTTAATGGTAGCGGGAGTGGTAGACGAGCAGTACTTC
cdr3_aa: CASSLMVAGVVDEQYF
clone_size: .
d_call: TRBD2
v_call: TRBV11-2
j_call: TRBJ2-7

cdr3_nt: TGTGCCAGCAGGGGTGGACAGGGATACTACAATGAGCAGTTCTTC
cdr3_aa: CASRGGQGYYNEQFF
clone_size: .
d_call: TRBD1
v_call: TRBV6-1
j_call: TRBJ2-1

cdr3_nt: TGTGCCAGCAGATCGGCAGCGGGAGGAGAAGAGACCCAGTACTTC
cdr3_aa: CASRSAAGGEETQYF
clone_size: .
d_call: TRBD2
v_call: TRBV5-4
j_call: TRBJ2-5

cdr3_nt: TGTGCCAGCAGTCCTACCGTACAGCCCCAGCATTTT
cdr3_aa: CASSPTVQPQHF
clone_size: few
d_call: .
v_call: TRBV28
j_call: TRBJ1-5

cdr3_nt: TGTGCCAGCAAGGTTCGACAGAACACTGAAGCTTTCTTT
cdr3_aa: CASKVRQNTEAFF
clone_size: .
d_call: .
v_call: TRBV2
j_call: TRBJ1-1

cdr3_nt: TGTGCCAGCAGTAACAGGATGCAGGCAGATACGCAGTATTTT
cdr3_aa: CASSNRMQADTQYF
clone_size: .
d_call: .
v_call: TRBV9
j_call: TRBJ2-3

cdr3_nt: TGTGCCAGCAGGCCCTCTAGCACAGATACGCAGTATTTT
cdr3_aa: CASRPSSTDTQYF
clone_size: .
d_call: .
v_call: TRBV6-6
j_call: TRBJ2-3

cdr3_nt: TGTGCCTGGACGTCGCCTAGCTCCCCCTTTGGGCAGTTCTTC
cdr3_aa: CAWTSPSSPFGQFF
clone_size: .
d_call: .
v_call: TRBV30
j_call: TRBJ2-1

cdr3_nt: TGCAGCGGGTTAGGCGCGAAGGCCCCCGGAGAGACCCAGTACTTC
cdr3_aa: CSGLGAKAPGETQYF
clone_size: .
d_call: .
v_call: TRBV29-1
j_call: TRBJ2-5

cdr3_nt: TGTGCCAGCAGCATAGACAGGGACGCTTTCTTT
cdr3_aa: CASSIDRDAFF
clone_size: few
d_call: TRBD1
v_call: TRBV2
j_call: TRBJ1-1

cdr3_nt: TGTGCCAGCAGGGTTGGCAATCAGCCCCAGCATTTT
cdr3_aa: CASRVGNQPQHF
clone_size: .
d_call: .
v_call: TRBV2
j_call: TRBJ1-5

cdr3_nt: TGTGCCAGCTCCCTGGACAGGGGCACAGATACGCAGTATTTT
cdr3_aa: CASSLDRGTDTQYF
clone_size: .
d_call: TRBD1
v_call: TRBV18
j_call: TRBJ2-3

cdr3_nt: TGCGCCAGCAGCTTGTCAGTATACGGGTTAGGTGAGCAGTTCTTC
cdr3_aa: CASSLSVYGLGEQFF
clone_size: .
d_call: .
v_call: TRBV5-1
j_call: TRBJ2-1

cdr3_nt: TGTGCCAGCAGCGTAGTAGCCGAGCCCCAGGGTACGCAGTATTTT
cdr3_aa: CASSVVAEPQGTQYF
clone_size: .
d_call: .
v_call: TRBV9
j_call: TRBJ2-3

cdr3_nt: TGTGCCTGGAGTGCGCTAACGATTTTAGGAGCCCAACTCACCGGGGAGCTGTTTTTT
cdr3_aa: CAWSALTILGAQLTGELFF
clone_size: .
d_call: .
v_call: TRBV30
j_call: TRBJ2-2

cdr3_nt: TGTGCCTGGAGTGGAGGAAGTCAGCCCCAGCATTTT
cdr3_aa: CAWSGGSQPQHF
clone_size: .
d_call: .
v_call: TRBV30
j_call: TRBJ1-5

cdr3_nt: TGCGCCAGCAGCTTAGGACTAGCGGGAGAGACCCAGTACTTC
cdr3_aa: CASSLGLAGETQYF
clone_size: .
d_call: TRBD2
v_call: TRBV5-1
j_call: TRBJ2-5

cdr3_nt: TGTGCCAGTACCCCGGACAGGGTTCAGCCCCAGCATTTT
cdr3_aa: CASTPDRVQPQHF
clone_size: .
d_call: TRBD1
v_call: TRBV19
j_call: TRBJ1-5